The 30 T cell receptor beta chains given below trace back to one sample, sequenced in a study of cytomegalovirus exposure and HLA in healthy donors. In the PCR, 60 Vbeta and 13 Jbeta primers were used. Using immunoSEQ multiplex PCR, the repertoire was profiled, and TCRdb retains in-frame clones only, with some absent. The sample contains around 120,000 clones, around 81% of which appear only once. The specimen was PBMCs. Receptor source: a woman aged 25 to 39 in good health and CMV-seronegative.

A remark on this clone: An end of the junction differs from the germline gene, which may be a read error. V is TRBV19 and J is TRBJ2-1, with 7 bases lining up with TRBD2. The CDR3 runs 18 residues. Germline V gene sequence: CDR1 LNHDA, CDR2 SQIVND (reference sequence). CDR3 protein: CVSSILGLAASRYNEQFF. The CDR3 coding sequence is TGTGTCAGTAGTATACTAGGGCTAGCGGCGTCCCGATACAATGAGCAGTTCTTC.

The V and J genes are TRBV6-5 and TRBJ1-2; 7 bases fit TRBD1. The CDR3 is made up of 15 amino acids. V was pared by 0 bases and J by 4 bases, with 5 bases of the junction left unmatched. Germline V gives CDR1 MNHEY, CDR2 SVGAGI. CDR3 amino acids: CASSYSMQGGYGYTF. The DNA for the CDR3 is TGTGCCAGCAGTTACTCGATGCAGGGGGGCTATGGCTACACCTTC.

V usage is TRBV28 and J usage is TRBJ2-2; 8 nucleotides agree with TRBD1. The germline gives CDR1 MDHEN, CDR2 SYDVKM. The CDR3 covers 15 residues. V lost 4 bases, J lost 3 bases, and 4 bases stayed unmatched. The CDR3 loop reads CASSYGQGYTGELFF. Written as DNA, the CDR3 is TGTGCCAGCAGTTACGGACAGGGTTACACCGGGGAGCTGTTTTTT. The whole variable domain, remainder taken from reference TRBV28 and TRBJ2-2, is DVKVTQSSRYLVKRTGEKVFLECVQDMDHENMFWYRQDPGLGLRLIYFSYDVKMKEKGDIPEGYSVSREKKERFSLILESASTNQTSMYLCASSYGQGYTGELFFGEGSRLTVL.

This clone was seen only a few times. This sequence joins TRBV6-4 and TRBJ2-1; TRBD2 matches 10 bases. The CDR3 has 14 amino acids. The germline gives CDR1 MRHNA, CDR2 SNTAGT. V was clipped by 4 bases and J by 7 bases; unmatched bases: 4. CDR3 sequence: CASSGEAGGNEQFF. The CDR3 DNA reads as TGTGCCAGCAGTGGGGAAGCGGGAGGGAATGAGCAGTTCTTC.

This clone showed up just once. This chain joins TRBV28 and TRBJ2-2, with D perhaps matching TRBD2 (7 bases). V was clipped by 5 bases and J by 1 base, with 11 bases between them. CDR3 length: 15 amino acids. Germline-derived CDR1 and CDR2 are MDHEN and SYDVKM. The CDR3 sequence is CASSIRGGNTGELFF. CDR3 DNA: TGTGCCAGCAGTATAAGGGGGGGGAACACCGGGGAGCTGTTTTTT.

This chain uses TRBV5-1 with TRBJ2-3, with TRBD2 as a possible D gene (6 bases). Trimming removed 7 bases at V and 1 base at J, with 13 bases between. Germline loops: CDR1 SGHRS, CDR2 YFSETQ. The CDR3 has 14 amino acids. The CDR3 nucleotides read TGCGCCAGCGCTGGAGGGGAGGGCACAGATACGCAGTATTTT. Amino acids: CASAGGEGTDTQYF.

The CDR3 region has the DNA TGTGCCAGTCAATACGGGACTAGCGGTTACAATGAGCAGTTCTTC. It is translated as CASQYGTSGYNEQFF. The V gene is TRBV19, the J gene TRBJ2-1; 11 bases match TRBD2. The length of the CDR3 is 15 residues. The germline V gene encodes CDR1 LNHDA and CDR2 SQIVND (reference sequence). After removal of 8 bases from V and 4 bases from J, the junction contained 7 bases not matched to a gene. Full variable domain (rest looked up from reference TRBV19 and TRBJ2-1): DGGITQSPKYLFRKEGQNVTLSCEQNLNHDAMYWYRQDPGQGLRLIYYSQIVNDFQKGDIAEGYSVSREKKESFPLTVTSAQKNPTAFYLCASQYGTSGYNEQFFGPGTRLTVL.

The V gene is TRBV11-2, the J gene TRBJ2-2; D not resolved. V was clipped by 1 base and J by 0 bases, with 12 bases between them. The CDR3 is 17 residues long. From germline, CDR1 is SGHAT and CDR2 FQNNGV. CDR3 nucleotides: TGTGCCAGCAGCTTAGTGGGCAGGCGTGCGAACACCGGGGAGCTGTTTTTT. Encoded protein: CASSLVGRRANTGELFF.

V and J are TRBV13 and TRBJ1-6, with D uncertain. Germline values: CDR1 PRHDT, CDR2 FYEKMQ (reference sequence). The length of the CDR3 is 16 residues. Trimming stripped 1 base from V and 9 bases from J, with 16 bases between. DNA of the CDR3: TGTGCCAGCAGCTTAGACTCGGTTCGGGGAGGTTCACCCCTCCACTTT. Its translation is CASSLDSVRGGSPLHF. Filled out from reference TRBV13 and TRBJ1-6, the complete variable domain reads AAGVIQSPRHLIKEKRETATLKCYPIPRHDTVYWYQQGPGQDPQFLISFYEKMQSDKGSIPDRFSAQQFSDYHSELNMSSLELGDSALYFCASSLDSVRGGSPLHFGNGTRLTVT.

The chain joins TRBV2 to TRBJ1-6; 8 bases match TRBD1. The CDR3 is 17 residues long. V was clipped by 0 bases and J by 7 bases; unmatched bases: 8. Germline CDR1 reads SNHLY; CDR2 reads FYNNEI. The CDR3 DNA reads as TGTGCCAGCAGTGAAGCGGCGACAGGGGCTGGGAATTCACCCCTCCACTTT. Protein sequence: CASSEAATGAGNSPLHF.

J is TRBJ1-2 and V is TRBV29-1; tentative D call: TRBD1 (6 bases). Germline CDR1 is SQVTM and CDR2 is ANQGSEA. V was clipped by 4 bases and J by 8 bases, with 14 bases between them. The CDR3 is made up of 12 amino acids. The DNA of the CDR3 is TGCAGCGTTGGGACAGAGGCCTCGGGCTACACCTTC. Translated: CSVGTEASGYTF. Combining the CDR3 with reference TRBV29-1 and TRBJ1-2 gives the whole variable domain SAVISQKPSRDICQRGTSLTIQCQVDSQVTMMFWYRQQPGQSLTLIATANQGSEATYESGFVIDKFPISRPNLTFSTLTVSNMSPEDSSIYLCSVGTEASGYTFGSGTRLTVV.

The rearrangement uses TRBV19 and TRBJ1-4, with D unclear. CDR3 length: 14 amino acids. CDR1 LNHDA and CDR2 SQIVND come from the germline V gene (reference sequence). V lost 3 bases and J 7 bases, leaving 12 bases between the germline ends. The CDR3 coding sequence is TGTGCCAGTAGTATTCAACGGCGGGGTGAAAAACTGTTTTTT. This codes for CASSIQRRGEKLFF.

J is TRBJ2-7 and V is TRBV10-3; D is ambiguous. V was trimmed by 6 bases and J by 5 bases, leaving 17 bases between them. The CDR3 consists of 14 residues. The germline CDR1 and CDR2 sequences are ENHRY and SYGVKD. CDR3 in DNA: TGTGCCATCAGGGAGACAAGTCCTAGTAACGAGCAGTACTTC. Translating gives CAIRETSPSNEQYF.

The chain recombines TRBV18 with TRBJ2-3; TRBD1 is a possible D gene (6 bases). V dropped 1 base and J dropped 0 bases, with 8 bases sitting between them. The germline V gene encodes CDR1 KGHSH and CDR2 LQKENI. This CDR3 region has 15 residues. The CDR3 DNA reads TGTGCCAGCTCACCACGGACAGCTAGCACAGATACGCAGTATTTT. It translates to CASSPRTASTDTQYF.

The chain recombines TRBV6-5 with TRBJ2-7, with TRBD2 as a possible D gene (5 bases). Germline CDR1 reads MNHEY; CDR2 reads SVGAGI. The CDR3 has 12 residues. V shed 8 bases and J shed 1 base, with 9 bases lying between them. The CDR3 reads CASSWTSYEQYF. The CDR3 nucleotides are TGTGCCAGCTCGTGGACTTCCTACGAGCAGTACTTC.

This clone turned up a few times. This chain connects TRBV11-2 to TRBJ2-1, with D unclear. The CDR3 totals 13 residues. Trimming stripped 5 bases from V and 3 bases from J, with 8 bases between. Germline V gives CDR1 SGHAT, CDR2 FQNNGV. The CDR3 nucleotides are TGTGCCAGCAGCACCAGCGACTACAATGAGCAGTTCTTC. Translation gives CASSTSDYNEQFF.

The rearrangement links TRBV28 to TRBJ1-5; 10 bases are a match to TRBD1. The CDR3 is 17 residues long. Per germline, CDR1 MDHEN and CDR2 SYDVKM. V lost 6 bases, J lost 2 bases, and 10 bases stayed unmatched. The CDR3 coding sequence is TGTGCCAGCAGCATGGACAGGGGGGTTTCGCGCAATCAGCCCCAGCATTTT. Translated: CASSMDRGVSRNQPQHF.

The chain carries TRBV1 and TRBJ2-1; the D call TRBD2 from the table was never checked on the DNA. TRBV1 is deemed a pseudogene. The CDR3 has 14 amino acids. Here the CDR3 DNA reads TGCACCAGCAGCGCTTGTCTCTGCGGCGATGAGCAGTTCTTC. Translated: CTSSACLCGDEQFF.

This clone was recorded a few times. The V and J genes are TRBV27 and TRBJ2-5; 11 bases are a match to TRBD2. Germline values: CDR1 MNHEY, CDR2 SMNVEV (reference sequence). V dropped 2 bases and J dropped 4; count of bases not matched to a gene: 12. This CDR3 region has 18 residues. CDR3 loop: CASSLKSASGRPRETQYF. CDR3 DNA sequence: TGTGCCAGCAGTTTAAAATCAGCTAGCGGGAGGCCCCGAGAGACCCAGTACTTC.

The rearrangement links TRBV27 to TRBJ1-1; no clear D. V was clipped by 5 bases and J by 0 bases, with 13 bases between them. The length of the CDR3 is 15 residues. Germline V lookup: CDR1 MNHEY, CDR2 SMNVEV (reference sequence). CDR3 nucleotide sequence: TGTGCCAGCAGTCCCCGTTCGGGGTTGAACACTGAAGCTTTCTTT. It codes for CASSPRSGLNTEAFF.

V is TRBV6-4 and J is TRBJ2-2; D is unresolved. This CDR3 is 13 amino acids long. Trimming pared 0 bases from V and 6 bases from J, leaving 5 bases between. CDR1 and CDR2 (germline): MRHNA, SNTAGT. In DNA, the CDR3 is TGTGCCAGCAGTGACTCGTGGCCCGGGGAGCTGTTTTTT. Amino acids: CASSDSWPGELFF.

This clone was detected once. The junction and the germline gene differ at one end; a read error may be behind it. The V gene is TRBV9, the J gene TRBJ2-7; TRBD1 matches at 7 bases. CDR1 is SGDLS and CDR2 is YYNGEE in the germline V gene. The CDR3 spans 14 residues. CDR3 sequence (DNA): TGTGCCAGCGGCGTAGGGGACAGTACCTACGAGCAGTACTTC. This encodes CASGVGDSTYEQYF.

This clone was observed a few times. The chain combines TRBV7-9 with TRBJ2-7; D is possibly TRBD1 (6 bases). Trimming left V 4 bases short and J 6 bases short, with 19 bases between. This CDR3 is 15 amino acids long. Per the germline V gene, CDR1 is SEHNR and CDR2 is FQNEAQ (reference sequence). CDR3 nucleotide sequence: TGTGCCAGCAGCTCAGACAGGTTTAGATCGGGCGAGCAGTACTTC. Encoded protein: CASSSDRFRSGEQYF.

This chain joins TRBV10-1 and TRBJ2-7; 9 bases fit TRBD1. This CDR3 region has 14 residues. V shed 5 bases, J shed 3 bases, and the junction held 5 bases outside the gene matches. Looked up from germline, CDR1 is WNHNN and CDR2 is SYGVQD (reference sequence). The CDR3 sequence is CASSTGQGFYEQYF. CDR3 DNA: TGCGCCAGCAGTACTGGACAGGGGTTCTACGAGCAGTACTTC.

The chain couples TRBV6-5 to TRBJ1-6; 7 positions agree with TRBD1. Trimming at V came to 8 bases and at J to 7 bases, leaving 11 bases not matched to a gene. The CDR3 covers 15 residues. The germline V gene has CDR1 MNHEY and CDR2 SVGAGI. The CDR3 sequence is CASGAGTVDNSPLHF. The CDR3 DNA reads TGTGCCAGCGGGGCCGGGACAGTGGACAATTCACCCCTCCACTTT.

CDR3 residues: CASSPIRGGGEAFF. For the CDR3, the DNA is TGTGCCAGCAGCCCCATCCGCGGGGGTGGTGAAGCTTTCTTT. The V gene is TRBV7-8, the J gene TRBJ1-1, with a tentative D call TRBD1 (5 bases). This CDR3 has 14 amino acids. V dropped 5 bases and J dropped 7 bases, with 17 bases sitting between them. The V gene's germline CDR1 is SGHVS and CDR2 FQNEAQ.

This rearrangement joins TRBV15 to TRBJ2-5; TRBD1 might be the D (7 bases). Deletions cut 0 bases from V and 5 bases from J, with 13 bases between. The CDR3 sequence is 15 residues long. The germline V gene encodes CDR1 LNHNV and CDR2 YYDKDF (reference sequence). The CDR3 DNA reads as TGTGCCACCAGCAGAGATACTAGCAGGGGGGAGACCCAGTACTTC. As protein: CATSRDTSRGETQYF.

The J gene is TRBJ2-7, the V gene TRBV7-8; a weak D match, TRBD1 (5 bases). Germline V CDR1 and CDR2: SGHVS, FQNEAQ. The CDR3 is 12 residues long. Trimming pared 1 base from V and 6 bases from J, leaving 7 bases between. DNA for the CDR3: TGTGCCAGCAGCTTAGGGACACTCGAGCAGTACTTC. Translating gives CASSLGTLEQYF.

The rearrangement joins TRBV19 to TRBJ1-1, with D possibly matching TRBD1 (6 bases). Looked up from germline, CDR1 is LNHDA and CDR2 is SQIVND (reference sequence). This CDR3 is built from 12 residues. V shed 6 bases and J shed 1 base, with 6 bases lying between them. The CDR3 protein is CASRDRNTEAFF. Written as DNA, the CDR3 is TGTGCCAGTAGGGACAGGAACACTGAAGCTTTCTTT.

The chain uses TRBV9 and TRBJ2-3, with TRBD1 matching over 9 bases. The CDR3 length is 17 residues. V shed 2 bases and J 1 base; nucleotides not matched to a gene: 8. The V gene's germline CDR1 is SGDLS and CDR2 YYNGEE. Here the CDR3 reads CASSVTAGQGGTDTQYF. Here the CDR3 DNA reads TGTGCCAGCAGCGTGACCGCGGGACAGGGAGGCACAGATACGCAGTATTTT. Full variable domain (rest looked up from reference TRBV9 and TRBJ2-3): DSGVTQTPKHLITATGQRVTLRCSPRSGDLSVYWYQQSLDQGLQFLIQYYNGEERAKGNILERFSAQQFPDLHSELNLSSLELGDSALYFCASSVTAGQGGTDTQYFGPGTRLTVL.